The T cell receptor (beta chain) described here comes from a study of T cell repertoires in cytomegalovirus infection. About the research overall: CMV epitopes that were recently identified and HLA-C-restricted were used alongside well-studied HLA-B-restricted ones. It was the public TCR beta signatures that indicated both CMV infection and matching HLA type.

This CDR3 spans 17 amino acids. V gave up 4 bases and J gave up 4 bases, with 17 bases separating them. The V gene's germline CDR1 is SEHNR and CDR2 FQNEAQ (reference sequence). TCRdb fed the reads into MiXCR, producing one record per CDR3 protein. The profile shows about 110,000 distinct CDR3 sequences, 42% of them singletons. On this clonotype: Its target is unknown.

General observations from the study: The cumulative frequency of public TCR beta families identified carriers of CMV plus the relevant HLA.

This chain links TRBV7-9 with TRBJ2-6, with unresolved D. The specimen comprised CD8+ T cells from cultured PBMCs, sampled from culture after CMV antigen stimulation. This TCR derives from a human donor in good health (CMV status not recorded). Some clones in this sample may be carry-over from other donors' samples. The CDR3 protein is CASSSGRALYGANVLTF. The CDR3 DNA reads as TGTGCCAGCAGCTCCGGACGGGCCCTCTACGGGGCCAACGTCCTGACTTTC.